The 28 T cell receptor beta chains reported below all come from one sample, sequenced in a study of cytomegalovirus exposure and HLA in healthy donors. Vbeta (60) and Jbeta (13) primers were used in the PCR. Some clones are missing from TCRdb's copy, which holds only in-frame ones; the method was immunoSEQ multiplex PCR. Of around 67,000 clones in the sample, 68% are singletons; the top ten hold roughly 1.9%. The specimen sequenced was PBMCs. Receptors were obtained from a young woman in good health and CMV-seronegative.

The chain carries TRBV6-5 and TRBJ1-2, with 10 bases fitting TRBD1. The CDR3 consists of 13 residues. Germline V gene lookup returns CDR1 MNHEY and CDR2 SVGAGI. Unmatched junction bases numbered 5, after V lost 6 bases and J lost 7 bases. The CDR3 nucleotides read TGTGCCAGCAGCCCGGGACAGGGGTCTGGCTACACCTTC. It encodes CASSPGQGSGYTF.

This clone was seen only a few times. This sequence joins TRBV7-3 and TRBJ1-1; 7 positions match TRBD1. The CDR3 length is 14 residues. V lost 5 bases, J lost 2 bases, and 5 bases stayed unmatched. CDR1 and CDR2 from the germline V gene are SGHTA and FQGTGA. The CDR3 spells CASSLGQANTEAFF. The CDR3 DNA reads TGTGCCAGCAGCCTAGGACAGGCCAACACTGAAGCTTTCTTT.

The V call is TRBV6-5, the J call TRBJ2-1, with 7 bases matching TRBD1. The trim removed 4 bases at V and 12 bases at J, leaving 6 bases unmatched. Per germline, CDR1 MNHEY and CDR2 SVGAGI. CDR3 length: 12 residues. Written as DNA, the CDR3 is TGTGCCAGCAGTTCCGCCCGGGACAGGCAGTTCTTC. Its protein is CASSSARDRQFF.

The chain links TRBV4-2 to TRBJ2-5, with 12 bases fitting TRBD2. The CDR3 length is 18 residues. With V trimmed by 0 bases and J by 5 bases, 10 bases remained unmatched. Germline V CDR1 and CDR2: LGHNA, YNFKEQ. DNA of the CDR3: TGTGCCAGCAGCCAAGAACCGACTAGCGGGGGTCTCGAGGAGACCCAGTACTTC. Protein product: CASSQEPTSGGLEETQYF.

The genes are TRBV5-6 and TRBJ1-3; 12 bases line up with TRBD1. The CDR3 length is 19 residues. J was trimmed by 4 bases and V by 4 bases; bases with no gene match: 15. Looked up from germline, CDR1 is SGHDT and CDR2 is YYEEEE. The CDR3 loop is CASSNIGTGGALRGNTIYF. CDR3 coding DNA: TGTGCCAGCAGCAATATAGGGACAGGGGGCGCGCTGCGAGGAAACACCATATATTTT.

V usage is TRBV11-2 and J usage is TRBJ2-5; D is undetermined. The ends were cut back, 5 bases at V and 3 bases at J, with 13 bases in the middle. Per germline, CDR1 SGHAT and CDR2 FQNNGV. There are 14 residues in the CDR3. This CDR3 reads CASSPHDSEETQYF. The CDR3 coding sequence is TGTGCCAGCAGCCCCCACGACTCCGAAGAGACCCAGTACTTC.

The chain combines TRBV19 with TRBJ1-2, with D unresolved. The CDR3 has 13 amino acids. V was pared by 7 bases and J by 4 bases, with 13 bases between. Per germline, CDR1 LNHDA and CDR2 SQIVND (reference sequence). The CDR3 loop reads CASTEVAGYGYTF. The CDR3 bases are TGTGCCAGTACGGAGGTGGCGGGCTATGGCTACACCTTC.

The V and J genes are TRBV5-6 and TRBJ2-1, with D perhaps TRBD1 (6 bases). Trimming removed 0 bases from V and 4 bases from J, with 20 bases in between. The germline V gene encodes CDR1 SGHDT and CDR2 YYEEEE. The CDR3 has 18 residues. This CDR3 is CASSLEPFTGSGYNEQFF. The CDR3 DNA sequence: TGTGCCAGCAGCTTGGAACCATTTACAGGGTCGGGTTACAATGAGCAGTTCTTC.

Note on this clone: One end of the junction is discordant with germline, which a read error may explain. The chain carries TRBV7-9 and TRBJ2-1; tentative D call: TRBD2 (6 bases). CDR3 size: 12 residues. Germline CDR1 and CDR2: SEHNR and FQNEAQ (reference sequence). For the CDR3, the DNA is TGTTCCAGCAGCTTCCAGGAGGGAGAGCAGTTCTTC. Its translation: CSSSFQEGEQFF.

This clone was observed a few times. The chain employs TRBV4-1 and TRBJ1-3; 8 nucleotides align to TRBD1. Unmatched junction bases numbered 3, after V lost 4 bases and J lost 4 bases. Per the germline V gene, CDR1 is MGHRA and CDR2 is YSYEKL. The CDR3 runs to 14 residues. CDR3 nucleotide sequence: TGCGCCAGCAGCCGACAGGGGAGGGGAAACACCATATATTTT. Translating it yields CASSRQGRGNTIYF.

The chain combines TRBV11-2 with TRBJ1-2, with D possibly TRBD1 on 5 matching bases. Per germline, CDR1 SGHAT and CDR2 FQNNGV. CDR3 length: 15 residues. The V end was cut by 1 base, the J end by 2 bases, with 11 bases between. For the CDR3, the DNA is TGTGCCAGCAGCTTAGCTCCGGACACCAACTATGGCTACACCTTC. Residues: CASSLAPDTNYGYTF.

This clone was detected only a few times. V usage is TRBV10-3 and J usage is TRBJ2-7; TRBD1 might be the D (5 bases). The ends were cut back, 8 bases at V and 2 bases at J, with 16 bases in the middle. This CDR3 spans 14 amino acids. The germline V gene has CDR1 ENHRY and CDR2 SYGVKD. CDR3: CAISGRGLPYEQYF. In DNA, the CDR3 is TGTGCCATCTCTGGAAGGGGATTGCCCTACGAGCAGTACTTC.

V gene TRBV7-3 combines with J gene TRBJ2-2, with 8 bases matching TRBD2. V lost 1 base, J lost 6 bases, and 7 bases stayed unmatched. The germline V gene encodes CDR1 SGHTA and CDR2 FQGTGA. This CDR3 contains 16 residues. The CDR3 coding sequence is TGTGCCAGCAGCTTAAGGGTCGGGGGGGCCGCCGGGGAGCTGTTTTTT. The encoded protein is CASSLRVGGAAGELFF.

This clone has a handful of counts. This sequence joins TRBV30 and TRBJ1-5, with D unresolved. CDR3 length equals 15 residues. The V and J ends lost 2 bases and 0 bases respectively, with 11 bases between them. Germline CDR1 reads GTSNPN; CDR2 reads SVGIG (reference sequence). CDR3 nucleotide sequence: TGTGCCTGGAGTCTCCCCAGAAATAGCAATCAGCCCCAGCATTTT. Encoded protein: CAWSLPRNSNQPQHF.

The rearrangement links TRBV4-1 to TRBJ2-7; 7 bases match TRBD1. V was pared by 3 bases and J by 10 bases, with 12 bases of the junction left unmatched. The length of the CDR3 is 14 residues. Germline values: CDR1 MGHRA, CDR2 YSYEKL. The CDR3 sequence is CASSHGQASHSQYF. The CDR3 bases are TGCGCCAGCAGCCATGGACAGGCCTCCCACTCTCAGTACTTC.

The rearrangement uses TRBV19 and TRBJ1-1, with D perhaps TRBD1 (6 bases). The germline V and J ends were trimmed by 7 bases and 0 bases, with 15 bases remaining between them. Germline CDR1 reads LNHDA; CDR2 reads SQIVND (reference sequence). The CDR3 runs 15 residues. CDR3 nucleotide sequence: TGTGCCAGTACTCCCCCGGGACATTTGAACACTGAAGCTTTCTTT. Protein: CASTPPGHLNTEAFF.

The rearrangement joins TRBV4-1 to TRBJ2-1; 9 bases are shared with TRBD2. Germline V gene lookup returns CDR1 MGHRA and CDR2 YSYEKL. Trimming cost V 1 base and J 4 bases; bases outside gene matches: 8. The CDR3 runs 17 residues. The CDR3 bases are TGCGCCAGCAGCCAAGCCGGGAACAGCGGGGGGTACAATGAGCAGTTCTTC. It is translated as CASSQAGNSGGYNEQFF.

This clone was seen only a few times. This chain joins TRBV6-5 and TRBJ2-2; D is possibly TRBD2 (7 bases). V was cut by 0 bases and J by 9 bases, with 8 bases left in between. CDR1 is MNHEY, CDR2 SVGAGI, per germline. The CDR3 totals 13 residues. DNA for the CDR3: TGTGCCAGCAGTTACTCGGGGGGGCGGGAGCTGTTTTTT. As protein: CASSYSGGRELFF.

In this sample, this clone turned up a few times. For the CDR3, the DNA is TGTGCCAGCTCACCGATAGCGGGACGGACAGATACGCAGTATTTT. It is translated as CASSPIAGRTDTQYF. V and J are TRBV18 and TRBJ2-3, with 8 positions matching TRBD2. After removal of 3 bases from V and 3 bases from J, the junction contained 5 bases not matched to a gene. Germline-derived CDR1 and CDR2 are KGHSH and LQKENI. CDR3 size: 15 residues.

V gene TRBV7-2 combines with J gene TRBJ2-3, with a tentative D call TRBD2 (6 bases). The V gene lost 3 bases and the J gene lost 2 bases, with 9 bases spanning the gap. Per the germline V gene, CDR1 is SGHTA and CDR2 is FQGNSA. The length of the CDR3 is 14 residues. DNA for the CDR3: TGTGCCAGCAGCTTTGTAGCGGACACAGATACGCAGTATTTT. Residues: CASSFVADTDTQYF.

The sample holds a few counts of this clone. The chain carries TRBV7-9 and TRBJ2-2, with 12 bases matching TRBD2. The CDR3 loop spans 14 amino acids. J gave up 6 bases and V 5 bases, and 1 base lay outside the gene matches. Germline CDR1 is SEHNR and CDR2 is FQNEAQ (reference sequence). The CDR3 nucleotides read TGTGCCAGCAGCCCTAGCGGGGGGGCCGGGGAGCTGTTTTTT. Translating gives CASSPSGGAGELFF.

This clone was observed a handful of times. V gene TRBV28 combines with J gene TRBJ1-6; D not resolved. Trimming removed 5 bases at V and 0 bases at J, with 11 bases between. Germline CDR1 reads MDHEN; CDR2 reads SYDVKM. The CDR3 spans 16 residues. CDR3 sequence: CASSATLSSYNSPLHF. Here the CDR3 DNA reads TGTGCCAGCAGTGCTACCTTGAGCTCCTATAATTCACCCCTCCACTTT.

The rearrangement uses TRBV11-2 and TRBJ2-7, with D perhaps matching TRBD2 (6 bases). Per germline, CDR1 SGHAT and CDR2 FQNNGV. Deletions cut 1 base from V and 3 bases from J, with 16 bases between. This CDR3 is built from 16 residues. CDR3 coding DNA: TGTGCCAGCAGCTTAGTTAGCGGCAGTACTAACTACGAGCAGTACTTC. Its protein product is CASSLVSGSTNYEQYF.

The rearrangement links TRBV9 to TRBJ2-2, with D perhaps TRBD1 (5 bases). This CDR3 is built from 14 residues. V lost 3 bases to trimming and J lost 5 bases, with 11 bases between them. In germline, CDR1 is SGDLS, CDR2 YYNGEE. The CDR3 DNA follows: TGTGCCAGCAGCGCGACAGCGAGGACCGGGGAGCTGTTTTTT. Translated, it gives CASSATARTGELFF.

The V gene is TRBV6-1, the J gene TRBJ1-6; the D gene is possibly TRBD1 (6 bases). Germline-derived CDR1 and CDR2 are MNHNS and SASEGT. Deletions cut 5 bases from V and 8 bases from J, with 10 bases between. The CDR3 totals 13 residues. CDR3 in amino acids: CASSTGRDSPLHF. The CDR3 coding sequence is TGTGCCAGCAGTACAGGGAGGGATTCACCCCTCCACTTT.

V is TRBV11-3 and J is TRBJ2-1; 7 nucleotides align to TRBD1. The CDR3 consists of 15 residues. V was clipped by 5 bases and J by 1 base; unmatched bases: 5. CDR1 is SGHNT and CDR2 is YENEEA in the germline V gene. CDR3 sequence reads: CASSLETGSYNEQFF. For the CDR3, the DNA is TGTGCCAGCAGCCTCGAGACAGGGTCCTACAATGAGCAGTTCTTC.

The rearrangement links TRBV18 to TRBJ1-4; TRBD1 is a possible D gene (5 bases). Trimming cost V 3 bases and J 8 bases, with 13 bases left between them. This CDR3 has 14 residues. Looked up from germline, CDR1 is KGHSH and CDR2 is LQKENI. Here the CDR3 reads CASSPLRGKEKLFF. CDR3 DNA sequence: TGTGCCAGCTCACCTCTCCGGGGGAAGGAAAAACTGTTTTTT.

The gene calls are TRBV4-1 and TRBJ2-5; perhaps TRBD2 as D (5 bases). Germline lookup yields CDR1 MGHRA and CDR2 YSYEKL. This CDR3 is 18 amino acids long. With 1 base removed from V and 4 bases from J, the gap between germline ends came to 22 bases. In nucleotides, the CDR3 is TGCGCCAGCAGCCAAGTCAGGCTAGGGCTAGCCTTATTAGAGACCCAGTACTTC. Its translation: CASSQVRLGLALLETQYF.